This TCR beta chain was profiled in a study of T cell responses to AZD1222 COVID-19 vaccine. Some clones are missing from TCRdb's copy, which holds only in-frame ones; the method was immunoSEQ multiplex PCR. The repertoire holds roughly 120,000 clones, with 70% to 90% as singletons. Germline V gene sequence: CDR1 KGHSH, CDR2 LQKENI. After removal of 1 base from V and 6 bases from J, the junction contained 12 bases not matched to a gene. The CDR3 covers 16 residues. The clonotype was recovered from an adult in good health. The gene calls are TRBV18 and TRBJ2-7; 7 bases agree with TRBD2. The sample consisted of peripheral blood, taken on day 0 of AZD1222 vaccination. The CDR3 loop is CASSPREGTIFGEQYF. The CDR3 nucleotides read TGTGCCAGCTCACCACGGGAGGGGACTATCTTTGGCGAGCAGTACTTC.